Included here is one T cell receptor beta chain sequence, with context. Unique molecular identifiers were incorporated when the TCRbeta library was constructed. TCRdb re-analysed the PCR reads in MiXCR, keeping a single row per CDR3 protein. Seen here are some 500,000 distinct CDR3 sequences, 30% to 35% observed once, and the top ten hold approximately 2.3%. The sample comes from a study of T-cell reconstitution after alpha-beta-depleted transplantation in children. Germline lookup yields CDR1 LGHDT and CDR2 YNNKEL (reference sequence). The CDR3 loop spans 14 amino acids. V was clipped by 4 bases and J by 2 bases, with 10 bases between them.

The material was PBMCs from the stem cell graft donor, obtained from the stem cell graft. This chain connects TRBV3-1 to TRBJ2-3; tentatively, D is TRBD1 or TRBD2 (6 bases each). The clonotype was recovered from a human donor who donated a stem cell graft to a child with aplastic anemia. In nucleotides, the CDR3 is TGTGCCAGCAGCCGAGGGGGGAACACAGATACGCAGTATTTT. The encoded protein is CASSRGGNTDTQYF.